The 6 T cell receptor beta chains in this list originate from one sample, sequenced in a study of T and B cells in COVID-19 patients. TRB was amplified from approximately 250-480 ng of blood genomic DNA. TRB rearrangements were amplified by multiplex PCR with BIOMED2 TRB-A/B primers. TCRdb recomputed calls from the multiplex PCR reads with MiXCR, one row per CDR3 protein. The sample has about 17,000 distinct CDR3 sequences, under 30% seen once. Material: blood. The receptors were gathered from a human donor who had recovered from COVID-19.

CDR3 loop: CASSLRERYGAFF. Written as DNA, the CDR3 is TGTGCCAGCAGCTTAAGGGAACGGTACGGGGCTTTCTTT. The chain links TRBV11-2 to TRBJ1-1; D unclear. Deletions cut 2 bases from V and 11 bases from J, with 15 bases between. Germline-derived CDR1 and CDR2 are SGHAT and FQNNGV. The CDR3 spans 13 residues. The full variable domain, in which reference TRBV11-2 and TRBJ1-1 provide the parts outside the CDR3, is EAGVAQSPRYKIIEKRQSVAFWCNPISGHATLYWYQQILGQGPKLLIQFQNNGVVDDSQLPKDRFSAERLKGVDSTLKIQPAKLEDSAVYLCASSLRERYGAFFGQGTRLTVV.

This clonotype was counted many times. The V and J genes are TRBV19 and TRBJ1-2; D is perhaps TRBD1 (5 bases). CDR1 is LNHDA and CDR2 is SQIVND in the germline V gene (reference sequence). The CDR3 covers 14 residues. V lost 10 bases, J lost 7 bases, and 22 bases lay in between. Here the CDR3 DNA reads TGTGCCACCTACCCCCGGGACCCCTCGGGTGGCTACACCTTC. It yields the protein CATYPRDPSGGYTF.

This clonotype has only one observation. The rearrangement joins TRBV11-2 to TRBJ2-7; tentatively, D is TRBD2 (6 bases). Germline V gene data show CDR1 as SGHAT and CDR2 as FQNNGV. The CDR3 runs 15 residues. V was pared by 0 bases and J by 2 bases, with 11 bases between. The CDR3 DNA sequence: TGTGCCAGCAGCTTAGAACTAGCCCCCACCTACGAGCAGTACTTC. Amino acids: CASSLELAPTYEQYF.

Here the CDR3 DNA reads TGTGCCAGCAGCAAAAAGTGGACGAAATATAATTCACCCCTCCACTTT. Amino acids: CASSKKWTKYNSPLHF. V and J are TRBV21-1 and TRBJ1-6. TRBV21-1 is listed as a pseudogene. The CDR3 totals 16 residues.

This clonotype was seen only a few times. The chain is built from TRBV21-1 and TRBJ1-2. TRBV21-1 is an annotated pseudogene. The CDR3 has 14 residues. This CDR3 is CASSKTQTCYGYTF. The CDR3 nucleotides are TGTGCCAGCAGCAAAACCCAGACCTGCTATGGCTACACCTTC.

The CDR3 nucleotides read TGTGCCAGCAGTTTAGCCCCTCCAGGAGACTCCTACGAGCAGTACTTC. Protein sequence: CASSLAPPGDSYEQYF. The rearrangement joins TRBV27 to TRBJ2-7; no firm D call. V lost 2 bases to trimming and J lost 0 bases, with 14 bases between them. The germline V gene has CDR1 MNHEY and CDR2 SMNVEV (reference sequence). The CDR3 is 16 residues long.